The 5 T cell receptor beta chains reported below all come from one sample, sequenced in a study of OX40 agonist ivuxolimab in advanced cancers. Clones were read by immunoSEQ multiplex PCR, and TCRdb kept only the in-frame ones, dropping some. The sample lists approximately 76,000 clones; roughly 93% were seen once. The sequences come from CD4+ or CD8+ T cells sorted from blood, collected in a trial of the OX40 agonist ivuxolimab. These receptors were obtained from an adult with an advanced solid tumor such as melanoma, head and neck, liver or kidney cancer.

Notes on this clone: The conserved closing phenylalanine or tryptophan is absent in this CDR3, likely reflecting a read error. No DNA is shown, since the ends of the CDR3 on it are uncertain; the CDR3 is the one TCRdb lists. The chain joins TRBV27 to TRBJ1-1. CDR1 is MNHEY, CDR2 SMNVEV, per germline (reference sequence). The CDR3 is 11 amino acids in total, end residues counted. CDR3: CASSFPSLGRG.

This CDR3 is CAWSPPYLGLSGETQYF. The CDR3 bases are TGTGCCTGGAGTCCACCTTACCTTGGACTCTCTGGGGAGACCCAGTACTTC. This chain links TRBV30 with TRBJ2-5; perhaps TRBD2 as D (5 bases). The CDR3 spans 17 residues. The V end was cut by 2 bases, the J end by 5 bases, with 24 bases between. In germline, CDR1 is GTSNPN, CDR2 SVGIG (reference sequence).

CDR3 sequence: CASSAGRHYGYTF. The CDR3, as DNA: TGTGCCAGCAGTGCGGGACGGCACTATGGCTACACCTTC. The chain is built from TRBV6-6 and TRBJ1-2, with TRBD1 as a possible D gene (5 bases). The CDR3 totals 13 residues. Germline CDR1 reads MNHNY; CDR2 reads SVGAGI (reference sequence). With 5 bases removed from V and 3 bases from J, the gap between germline ends came to 10 bases.

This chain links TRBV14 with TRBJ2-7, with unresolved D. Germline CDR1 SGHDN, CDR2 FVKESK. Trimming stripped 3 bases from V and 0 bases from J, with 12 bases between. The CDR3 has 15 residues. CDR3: CASSHLGRNSYEQYF. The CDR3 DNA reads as TGTGCCAGCAGCCACCTCGGACGTAACTCCTACGAGCAGTACTTC.

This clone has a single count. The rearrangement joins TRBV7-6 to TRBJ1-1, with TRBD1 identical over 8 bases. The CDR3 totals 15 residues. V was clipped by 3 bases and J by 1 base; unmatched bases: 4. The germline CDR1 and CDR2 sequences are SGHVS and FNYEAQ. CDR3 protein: CASSLTGERNTEAFF. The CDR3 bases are TGTGCCAGCAGCTTGACAGGGGAAAGGAACACTGAAGCTTTCTTT.